A single T cell receptor (beta chain) is shown here with its context. TCRdb keeps only in-frame clones here, not all; method: immunoSEQ multiplex PCR. This table has approximately 46,000 clones, around 30% appearing once. This specimen comes from a study of tumour-infiltrating T cells in Burkitt lymphoma. The CDR3 has 13 amino acids. Germline trimming cut 7 bases from V and 4 bases from J; bases unmatched to any gene: 4. CDR1 is MNHNS and CDR2 is SASEGT in the germline V gene. Input material: tumor tissue. V and J are TRBV6-1 and TRBJ2-7, with 10 bases fitting TRBD1. The clonotype originates from a human donor with Burkitt lymphoma. The CDR3 DNA is TGTGCCAGCAAGGGACAGGGGAGGTACGAGCAGTACTTC. It specifies CASKGQGRYEQYF.